This T cell receptor beta chain is from a study of blood T cell repertoires in COVID-19. V shed 6 bases and J 5 bases; nucleotides not matched to a gene: 3. The CDR3 totals 14 residues. The germline V gene has CDR1 MNHNY and CDR2 SVGAGI (reference sequence). As handled by the study authors: Reference gene primer amplification gave estimated nucleated cell counts. Some clones are missing from TCRdb's copy, which holds only in-frame ones; the method was immunoSEQ multiplex PCR. The V and J calls and clone size come from that table; D and trimming were worked out from the DNA. The sample holds about 180,000 clones, roughly nine tenths seen once.

The source of this sequence is a woman between 25 and 40 years old with active or convalescent COVID-19. The chain is built from TRBV6-6 and TRBJ2-7; 14 bases are shared with TRBD2. The sequenced sample consisted of peripheral blood. The CDR3 sequence: CASSGTSGGNEQYF. The CDR3 nucleotides are TGTGCCAGCAGCGGGACTAGCGGGGGAAACGAGCAGTACTTC.